This T cell receptor beta chain came from a study of T-cell reconstitution after alpha-beta-depleted transplantation in children. In its sample, this clonotype was seen a few times. V was pared by 4 bases and J by 10 bases, with 20 bases between. The germline gives CDR1 MNHEY, CDR2 SVGAGI. The CDR3 loop spans 15 amino acids. Construction of the TCRbeta library involved unique molecular identifiers. Via MiXCR, TCRdb re-called the PCR reads, giving one row per CDR3 protein. The sample yields some 500,000 distinct CDR3 sequences, about 18% seen once. The chain is built from TRBV6-5 and TRBJ2-1; D is possibly TRBD2 (6 bases). The source material was PBMCs from the stem cell graft donor, sampled from the stem cell graft. The receptor's source is a human donor who donated a stem cell graft to a child with acute lymphoblastic leukemia. CDR3 nucleotide sequence: TGTGCCAGCAGTTTCGCCGGGGGTCGGGCGAACGAGCAGTTCTTC. Its protein product is CASSFAGGRANEQFF.